These T cell receptor beta chains were read from a single sample in a study of neoadjuvant nivolumab and ipilimumab in lung cancer. Generated by immunoSEQ multiplex PCR, the TCRdb table keeps only in-frame clones and is missing some. The table records about 4,600 clones, more than 60% of them present only once. Sequencing used adjacent normal lung tissue, obtained after neoadjuvant nivolumab, alone or with ipilimumab, at or shortly before surgery. These receptors came from an adult with non-small cell lung cancer. CDR3s include the opening cysteine and the closing phenylalanine or tryptophan. D genes are given only for firm matches. Rows give clone size only sometimes, using once, few, many, or a class for an expanded clone.

TGTGCCAGCAGCTTCGGGACTAGCGTTATGAATGAGCAGTTCTTC | CASSFGTSVMNEQFF | TRBJ2-1 | once | TRBV11-2 | TRBD2
TGTGCCAGCAGCGTAGAAGGACAGGGTTGGAGCACAGATACGCAGTATTTT | CASSVEGQGWSTDTQYF | TRBJ2-3 | medium-sized | TRBV9 | TRBD1
TGTGCCAGCAGCTTAGATCAGGGGCACACAGATACGCAGTATTTT | CASSLDQGHTDTQYF | TRBJ2-3 | large | TRBV11-2 | .
TGTGCCATAAGCGGGGGCGTCACAGATACGCAGTATTTT | CAISGGVTDTQYF | TRBJ2-3 | . | TRBV10-3 | TRBD2
TGTGCCAGCAGTTCTCCTGGAGGGAGGGTCTACGAGCAGTACTTC | CASSSPGGRVYEQYF | TRBJ2-7 | few | TRBV28 | TRBD2
TGTGCCACCAGCAGACCACAGGGAGCACGGGAGCTGTTTTTT | CATSRPQGARELFF | TRBJ2-2 | . | TRBV15 | .
TGTGCCAGCAGCTACCAGGGGAATCAGCCCCAGCATTTT | CASSYQGNQPQHF | TRBJ1-5 | few | TRBV7-8 | .
TGTGCCATCAGGGGGGCTAGCGGAGCGCCCCAAGAGACCCAGTACTTC | CAIRGASGAPQETQYF | TRBJ2-5 | . | TRBV10-3 | .
TGTGCCAGCAGTTCCCGGCCGGGACATAAGAACTATGGCTACACCTTC | CASSSRPGHKNYGYTF | TRBJ1-2 | . | TRBV28 | .
TGTGCCAGCAGTGAAAACCTAGCGGGGGCCGCTAATAGAGATACGCAGTATTTT | CASSENLAGAANRDTQYF | TRBJ2-3 | few | TRBV2 | TRBD2
TGCGCCAGCAGCCAAGAAACCGGGTGGAAAAACTATGGCTACACCTTC | CASSQETGWKNYGYTF | TRBJ1-2 | . | TRBV4-3 | .
TGTGCCAGTAGTATCGGAACGGGGGGTTACGAGCAGTACTTC | CASSIGTGGYEQYF | TRBJ2-7 | . | TRBV19 | TRBD2
TGTGCCAGCAAAGAAACTAGGTCGGAGGACTTCGTTTCACCCCTCCACTTT | CASKETRSEDFVSPLHF | TRBJ1-6 | few | TRBV28 | .
TGTGCCAGCAGCCAAGCCCCGGGGACTGGCTACACCTTC | CASSQAPGTGYTF | TRBJ1-2 | . | TRBV14 | .
TGTGCCAGCAGTCAGTCGGACAGGCCGAGGGCTTTCTTT | CASSQSDRPRAFF | TRBJ1-1 | . | TRBV6-6 | TRBD1
TGTGCCAGCTCACCAGGAGGAGACGATTCACCCCTCCACTTT | CASSPGGDDSPLHF | TRBJ1-6 | . | TRBV18 | .
TGTGCCAGCAGTGAAGCCCCTTTGGAGACCCAGTACTTC | CASSEAPLETQYF | TRBJ2-5 | . | TRBV25-1 | .
TGTGCCAGCGGTACCCGCGGCACCGGGGAGCTGTTTTTT | CASGTRGTGELFF | TRBJ2-2 | few | TRBV28 | .
TGCGCCAGCAGTCAAACAGGGGGAGAGACCCAGTACTTC | CASSQTGGETQYF | TRBJ2-5 | . | TRBV5-1 | TRBD1